This T cell receptor (beta chain) emerged from a study of cytotoxic CD8 clonotypes in ibrutinib-treated CLL. Regarding the study as a whole: At baseline, clonality was higher than in age-matched healthy donors and correlated with CD8+ counts.

Assay: immunoSEQ multiplex PCR; the TCRdb copy retains only in-frame clones and omits some. The data hold roughly 130,000 clones, with 75% to 95% observed a single time. This CDR3 spans 14 amino acids. Per the germline V gene, CDR1 is MNHEY and CDR2 is SMNVEV (reference sequence). Trimming shortened V by 2 bases and J by 1 base, and 9 bases separated the two germline ends. As regards this clone: The target antigen is unknown.

Sequenced here: PBMCs, sampled after 12 months of ibrutinib treatment. The rearrangement joins TRBV27 to TRBJ2-7; the D gene is possibly TRBD2 (6 bases). This sequence was found in a human donor with chronic lymphocytic leukemia. The CDR3 DNA follows: TGTGCCAGCAGTTTAGGAGGGAATTCCTACGAGCAGTACTTC. It codes for CASSLGGNSYEQYF.